One and the same sample provided the 4 T cell receptor beta chains below, sequenced in a study of cytomegalovirus exposure and HLA in healthy donors. The PCR employed 60 Vbeta primers together with 13 Jbeta primers. The data were produced by immunoSEQ multiplex PCR, yet TCRdb's version contains in-frame clones alone and is incomplete. The sample table sets out 200,000 to 250,000 clones. Sequenced: PBMCs. The receptors come from a girl aged 2 to 9 in good health and CMV-seropositive.

The V and J genes are TRBV29-1 and TRBJ2-2; perhaps TRBD1 as D (6 bases). This CDR3 comprises 12 residues. V was pared by 7 bases and J by 4 bases, with 10 bases between. Germline V gene data show CDR1 as SQVTM and CDR2 as ANQGSEA. CDR3 amino acids: CSAQGSTGELFF. DNA for the CDR3: TGCAGCGCCCAGGGGTCCACCGGGGAGCTGTTTTTT.

The chain couples TRBV6-5 to TRBJ1-4; D perhaps matches TRBD1 (5 bases). V lost 4 bases and J 7 bases, leaving 13 bases between the germline ends. This CDR3 is 14 amino acids long. Germline V CDR1 and CDR2: MNHEY, SVGAGI. The CDR3 loop is CASSSLTQGEKLFF. CDR3 DNA sequence: TGTGCCAGCAGTTCCCTGACCCAGGGTGAAAAACTGTTTTTT.

CDR3 bases: TGTGCCAGCAGCTTAGTAGTTACTAGCCGAGATACGCAGTATTTT. This translates into CASSLVVTSRDTQYF. The gene calls are TRBV7-2 and TRBJ2-3; D might be TRBD2 (6 bases). Germline V gene data show CDR1 as SGHTA and CDR2 as FQGNSA. V lost 1 base to trimming and J lost 5 bases, with 13 bases between them. This CDR3 spans 15 amino acids.

This chain uses TRBV21-1 with TRBJ2-5; the table gives TRBD1 as D, unverified against the DNA. TRBV21-1 is assigned pseudogene status. CDR3 length: 14 residues. CDR3 sequence reads: CASPGGTGQETQYF. The CDR3 DNA sequence: TGTGCCAGCCCGGGCGGGACAGGGCAAGAGACCCAGTACTTC.